This passage covers 28 T cell receptor beta chains from one sample sequenced in a study of siplizumab effects on memory and regulatory T cells. Sequenced by immunoSEQ multiplex PCR; TCRdb stores in-frame clones only, minus some. This repertoire shows about 75,000 clones, 93% found once; its top ten account for roughly 4.7%. Sequencing used CD8+ T cells sorted from blood. The origin of the receptors is a human donor in good health.

This chain joins TRBV7-9 and TRBJ1-1; D gene unclear. Germline V gives CDR1 SEHNR, CDR2 FQNEAQ (reference sequence). The CDR3 contains 11 residues. Trimming left V 0 bases short and J 7 bases short, with 3 bases between. The CDR3 nucleotides read TGTGCCAGCAGCTTAGCTGTTGAAGCTTTCTTT. Protein: CASSLAVEAFF.

This clone came up once. The gene calls are TRBV9 and TRBJ1-6, with D possibly matching TRBD1 (5 bases). The CDR3 length is 14 residues. V lost 4 bases to trimming and J lost 5 bases, with 10 bases between them. From germline, CDR1 is SGDLS and CDR2 YYNGEE. CDR3 loop: CASSRGSNNSPLHF. CDR3 in DNA: TGTGCCAGCAGCAGGGGCTCAAATAATTCACCCCTCCACTTT.

The V gene is TRBV5-1, the J gene TRBJ1-1; 7 positions agree with TRBD1. The CDR3 length is 13 residues. J lost 5 bases, V lost 4 bases, and 5 bases had no gene match. Germline CDR1 and CDR2: SGHRS and YFSETQ. This CDR3 reads CASSIGQVTEAFF. The CDR3 DNA sequence: TGCGCCAGCAGCATAGGACAGGTTACTGAAGCTTTCTTT.

V gene TRBV2 combines with J gene TRBJ2-3; D not resolved. The CDR3 is 10 amino acids. Germline V gene data show CDR1 as SNHLY and CDR2 as FYNNEI. Here the CDR3 DNA reads TGTGCAGCTGGTGGAGATACGCAGTATTTT. Amino acid sequence: CAAGGDTQYF.

The J gene is TRBJ2-7, the V gene TRBV21-1; TRBD1, as called in the table, went unchecked against the DNA. TRBV21-1 counts as a pseudogene. There are 16 residues in the CDR3. The chain's CDR3 is CASSTPDQGGPYEQYF. CDR3 nucleotides: TGTGCCAGCAGCACACCGGACCAGGGGGGACCCTACGAGCAGTACTTC.

The table lists this clone with a count of one. V gene TRBV6-5 combines with J gene TRBJ2-5, with D perhaps matching TRBD1 or TRBD2 (6 bases each). The V end lost 6 bases, the J end lost 5 bases, and 19 bases lay between the germline ends. There are 15 residues in the CDR3. Germline loops: CDR1 MNHEY, CDR2 SVGAGI. The CDR3: CASSPEGGELETQYF. CDR3 sequence (DNA): TGTGCCAGCAGCCCGGAGGGGGGCGAGCTGGAGACCCAGTACTTC.

The J gene is TRBJ1-1, the V gene TRBV27, with TRBD1 matching 7 bases. V was pared by 1 base and J by 11 bases, with 4 bases of the junction left unmatched. The CDR3 length is 12 residues. Germline CDR1 reads MNHEY; CDR2 reads SMNVEV (reference sequence). The CDR3 spells CASSLYRGMAFF. The CDR3 DNA follows: TGTGCCAGCAGTTTATACAGGGGAATGGCTTTCTTT.

This chain connects TRBV12-5 to TRBJ2-7; 7 bases line up with TRBD1. The CDR3 is made up of 18 amino acids. V lost 3 bases, J lost 2 bases, and 16 bases stayed unmatched. Germline V CDR1 and CDR2: LGHNT, FRNRAP. The CDR3 DNA reads as TGTGCTAGTGGTTTCGAGGGGGCGGGTTCTGGGGCCACCTACGAGCAGTACTTC. As protein: CASGFEGAGSGATYEQYF.

The rearrangement uses TRBV7-9 and TRBJ2-3; 7 bases match TRBD2. The length of the CDR3 is 16 residues. V shed 4 bases, J shed 0 bases, and the junction held 7 bases outside the gene matches. Germline V gene data show CDR1 as SEHNR and CDR2 as FQNEAQ (reference sequence). The chain's CDR3 is CASSSSSGDSTDTQYF. CDR3 coding DNA: TGTGCCAGCAGCTCCTCCAGCGGGGATAGCACAGATACGCAGTATTTT.

The rearrangement links TRBV5-6 to TRBJ1-2, with TRBD1 as a possible D gene (6 bases). Trimming took 0 bases from V and 8 from J, leaving 14 bases between them. This CDR3 spans 14 amino acids. Per the germline V gene, CDR1 is SGHDT and CDR2 is YYEEEE. The CDR3 nucleotides read TGTGCCAGCAGCTTGGGAGGCGGGGGCTCGGGCTACACCTTC. It codes for CASSLGGGGSGYTF.

J is TRBJ1-2 and V is TRBV19; TRBD1 agrees at 8 bases. CDR1 is LNHDA and CDR2 is SQIVND in the germline V gene (reference sequence). This CDR3 contains 12 residues. V trimming: 8 bases; J trimming: 8 bases; junction bases outside the gene matches: 7. As DNA, the CDR3 is TGTGCCAGTGAGCAGGGGGCGGGCGGCTACACCTTC. Encoded protein: CASEQGAGGYTF.

This rearrangement joins TRBV6-5 to TRBJ1-5; D ambiguous. The germline V gene encodes CDR1 MNHEY and CDR2 SVGAGI. The CDR3 consists of 13 residues. The V end lost 4 bases, the J end lost 4 bases, and 8 bases lay between the germline ends. For the CDR3, the DNA is TGTGCCAGCAGTTCAGGCCTTAATCAGCCCCAGCATTTT. Translated: CASSSGLNQPQHF.

This chain joins TRBV7-8 and TRBJ1-2; TRBD1 is a possible D gene (5 bases). The CDR3 length is 13 residues. CDR1 is SGHVS and CDR2 is FQNEAQ in the germline V gene. The V and J ends lost 5 bases and 3 bases respectively, with 10 bases between them. As DNA, the CDR3 is TGTGCCAGCAGCGGGGACGGATACTATGGCTACACCTTC. It encodes CASSGDGYYGYTF.

V is TRBV7-9 and J is TRBJ1-2, with D perhaps TRBD1 (6 bases). Trimming left V 0 bases short and J 4 bases short, with 12 bases between. The germline gives CDR1 SEHNR, CDR2 FQNEAQ (reference sequence). CDR3 length: 15 amino acids. This chain's CDR3 is CASSLAGTPFYGYTF. The CDR3, as DNA: TGTGCCAGCAGCTTAGCTGGGACACCTTTCTATGGCTACACCTTC.

The chain has TRBV7-3 and TRBJ2-1, with D perhaps TRBD2 (5 bases). The germline gives CDR1 SGHTA, CDR2 FQGTGA. V was clipped by 5 bases and J by 9 bases, with 20 bases between them. This CDR3 spans 15 amino acids. CDR3 region: CASSQTPGFAGEQFF. CDR3 DNA sequence: TGTGCCAGCAGCCAAACTCCGGGTTTCGCGGGTGAGCAGTTCTTC.

V usage is TRBV7-3 and J usage is TRBJ1-1; no clear D gene. Germline values: CDR1 SGHTA, CDR2 FQGTGA. The CDR3 contains 17 residues. V dropped 0 bases and J dropped 4 bases, with 18 bases sitting between them. The CDR3 DNA reads as TGTGCCAGCAGCTTAACGTACAACCCGGCGGGAGGCACTGAAGCTTTCTTT. Amino acid sequence: CASSLTYNPAGGTEAFF.

For the CDR3, the DNA is TGTGCCAGTAGTGTGGGACACGGAACGACCTACGAGCAGTACTTC. It yields the protein CASSVGHGTTYEQYF. The chain has TRBV19 and TRBJ2-7, with D perhaps TRBD1 (6 bases). Looked up from germline, CDR1 is LNHDA and CDR2 is SQIVND (reference sequence). This CDR3 comprises 15 residues. With 5 bases removed from V and 2 bases from J, the gap between germline ends came to 16 bases.

The chain is built from TRBV11-3 and TRBJ2-1; perhaps D is TRBD1 or TRBD2 (6 bases each). V gave up 5 bases and J gave up 2 bases, with 13 bases separating them. The CDR3 extends over 15 amino acids. Germline V CDR1 and CDR2: SGHNT, YENEEA. The CDR3: CASSPDGGPYNEQFF. The CDR3 DNA reads as TGTGCCAGCAGCCCAGACGGGGGCCCCTACAATGAGCAGTTCTTC.

The genes are TRBV5-4 and TRBJ2-7, with 9 bases fitting TRBD1. The V gene's germline CDR1 is SGHNT and CDR2 YYREEE (reference sequence). V gave up 4 bases and J gave up 9 bases; unmatched junction bases: 5. This CDR3 comprises 12 residues. For the CDR3, the DNA is TGTGCCAGCAGCCTGACAGGGGGAGGGCAGTACTTC. Its translation is CASSLTGGGQYF.

The chain is built from TRBV15 and TRBJ2-1, with D possibly TRBD2 on 6 matching bases. Germline CDR1 LNHNV, CDR2 YYDKDF (reference sequence). The CDR3 is 15 residues long. V was pared by 5 bases and J by 6 bases, with 17 bases between. Written as DNA, the CDR3 is TGTGCCACCAGCCTCGGGACCTCCGGGGGCAATGAGCAGTTCTTC. Its translation: CATSLGTSGGNEQFF.

The gene calls are TRBV19 and TRBJ2-7, with TRBD1 matching 8 bases. Germline assignment: CDR1 LNHDA and CDR2 SQIVND (reference sequence). The CDR3 loop spans 15 amino acids. With 6 bases clipped from V and 0 bases from J, the junction kept 7 bases outside the gene matches. CDR3 sequence reads: CASRGTGQSSYEQYF. The CDR3 DNA reads TGTGCCAGTAGGGGGACAGGTCAGAGCTCCTACGAGCAGTACTTC.

V and J are TRBV7-9 and TRBJ1-2; tentatively, D is TRBD1 (5 bases). CDR1 SEHNR and CDR2 FQNEAQ come from the germline V gene (reference sequence). The CDR3 consists of 17 residues. Trimming cost V 1 base and J 1 base, with 16 bases left between them. CDR3 in amino acids: CASSLGPRGSSNYGYTF. The CDR3 DNA is TGTGCCAGCAGCTTAGGCCCCCGGGGCTCAAGTAACTATGGCTACACCTTC. Based on the CDR3 plus reference TRBV7-9 and TRBJ1-2, the full variable domain is DTGVSQNPRHKITKRGQNVTFRCDPISEHNRLYWYRQTLGQGPEFLTYFQNEAQLEKSRLLSDRFSAERPKGSFSTLEIQRTEQGDSAMYLCASSLGPRGSSNYGYTFGSGTRLTVV.

The gene calls are TRBV27 and TRBJ2-3; D is possibly TRBD2 (6 bases). V was trimmed by 2 bases and J by 5 bases, leaving 20 bases between them. This CDR3 region has 17 residues. Germline assignment: CDR1 MNHEY and CDR2 SMNVEV (reference sequence). The CDR3 spells CASSLLFAEGSGDTQYF. Written as DNA, the CDR3 is TGTGCCAGCAGTTTACTATTCGCGGAGGGGAGTGGAGATACGCAGTATTTT.

This rearrangement joins TRBV4-1 to TRBJ2-1, with TRBD2 matching over 12 bases. The ends lost 3 bases at V and 0 bases at J; junction bases unmatched: 3. The germline V gene encodes CDR1 MGHRA and CDR2 YSYEKL. CDR3 size: 17 residues. The CDR3 protein is CASSHTSGGPSYNEQFF. The CDR3 DNA reads TGCGCCAGCAGCCATACTAGCGGGGGGCCCTCCTACAATGAGCAGTTCTTC.

The V call is TRBV20-1, the J call TRBJ2-7, with D unclear. V was trimmed by 0 bases and J by 3 bases, leaving 3 bases between them. Germline lookup yields CDR1 DFQATT and CDR2 SNEGSKA (reference sequence). The CDR3 has 11 residues. Written as DNA, the CDR3 is TGCAGTGCTAGAGACGACTACGAGCAGTACTTC. Its protein is CSARDDYEQYF.

The rearrangement links TRBV7-9 to TRBJ2-7; D is possibly TRBD1 or TRBD2 (5 bases each). The germline V gene has CDR1 SEHNR and CDR2 FQNEAQ (reference sequence). This CDR3 is 14 amino acids long. Trimming shortened V by 6 bases and J by 1 base, and 13 bases separated the two germline ends. The CDR3 is CASSWDVSSYEQYF. The CDR3, as DNA: TGTGCCAGCAGTTGGGACGTCTCGTCCTACGAGCAGTACTTC.

V gene TRBV19 combines with J gene TRBJ1-3; no firm D call. In germline, CDR1 is LNHDA, CDR2 SQIVND (reference sequence). The germline V and J ends were trimmed by 7 bases and 3 bases, with 7 bases remaining between them. This CDR3 comprises 12 residues. The chain's CDR3 is CASKGNGNTIYF. DNA for the CDR3: TGTGCCAGTAAGGGTAATGGAAACACCATATATTTT.

The V and J genes are TRBV27 and TRBJ2-3, with 8 bases fitting TRBD1. CDR3 size: 16 residues. CDR1 and CDR2 (germline): MNHEY, SMNVEV (reference sequence). Trimming cost V 4 bases and J 2 bases; bases outside gene matches: 8. The CDR3 region has the DNA TGTGCCAGCAGTTCCAGGGGGCCCCACCACACAGATACGCAGTATTTT. Its translation: CASSSRGPHHTDTQYF.